The rows below give T cell receptor beta chains drawn from one sample of a study of beta chain features in type 1 diabetes. Measured with immunoSEQ multiplex PCR; TCRdb has only the in-frame clones, and not every one. The sample yields fewer than 250,000 clones, 13% to 15% seen once. Sequencing input: naive CD4+ T cells from blood. The receptor set was obtained from a woman aged 40 to 55 in good health. The CDR3 runs from the conserved cysteine through the conserved F or W. D genes are given only for firm matches. The listing skips clone size in some rows; elsewhere it reads once, few, many or a size class.

J: TRBJ2-5; length: 14; D: .; size: .; V: TRBV5-1; DNA: TGCGCCAGCAGCCCTTCCGGGATCTCAGAGACCCAGTACTTC; CDR3: CASSPSGISETQYF
J: TRBJ1-4; length: 13; D: .; size: many; V: TRBV18; DNA: TGTGCCAGCTCTCCCACAACTAATGAAAAACTGTTTTTT; CDR3: CASSPTTNEKLFF
J: TRBJ2-7; length: 17; D: .; size: .; V: TRBV18; DNA: TGTGCCAGCTCACCGGACAAAGGACAGCAAAGCTCCTACGAGCAGTACTTC; CDR3: CASSPDKGQQSSYEQYF
J: TRBJ1-2; length: 18; D: .; size: .; V: TRBV7-8; DNA: TGTGCCAGCAGGAAAAGTCACAGGGCATCCGGTAGGGACTATGGCTACACCTTC; CDR3: CASRKSHRASGRDYGYTF
J: TRBJ1-1; length: 15; D: TRBD1; size: few; V: TRBV9; DNA: TGTGCCAGCAGCTCCTCACAGGGGGCTACGGGTGAAGCTTTCTTT; CDR3: CASSSSQGATGEAFF
J: TRBJ2-5; length: 16; D: .; size: few; V: TRBV5-5; DNA: TGTGCCAGCAGCTTGTGGATAGGACAGAACGAAAAGACCCAGTACTTC; CDR3: CASSLWIGQNEKTQYF
J: TRBJ2-1; length: 15; D: TRBD2; size: .; V: TRBV7-2; DNA: TGTGCCAGCAGCGTTGGACTAGCGGGGCTAAATGAGCAGTTCTTC; CDR3: CASSVGLAGLNEQFF
J: TRBJ1-1; length: 15; D: .; size: once; V: TRBV6-1; DNA: TGTGCCAGCAGGGATGCAGGGATCCTGAACACTGAAGCTTTCTTT; CDR3: CASRDAGILNTEAFF
J: TRBJ2-1; length: 16; D: TRBD1; size: .; V: TRBV7-9; DNA: TGTGCCAGCAGCTCAAGGACAGGGGGCGCAGACAATGAGCAGTTCTTC; CDR3: CASSSRTGGADNEQFF
J: TRBJ1-2; length: 16; D: TRBD1; size: .; V: TRBV7-9; DNA: TGTGCCAGCAGCCATCAGGGGGCCCCCCCACACTATGGCTACACCTTC; CDR3: CASSHQGAPPHYGYTF
J: TRBJ1-2; length: 12; D: .; size: few; V: TRBV2; DNA: TGTGCCAGCAGGGGGGGAGCGGCTGGCTACACCTTC; CDR3: CASRGGAAGYTF
J: TRBJ1-2; length: 11; D: .; size: few; V: TRBV20-1; DNA: TGCAGTGCTAGTCGCCCGGGTGGCTACACCTTC; CDR3: CSASRPGGYTF
J: TRBJ2-1; length: 15; D: .; size: .; V: TRBV10-3; DNA: TGTGCCATCAGTGAGTCGGGGGGACCCTACAATGAGCAGTTCTTC; CDR3: CAISESGGPYNEQFF
J: TRBJ2-7; length: 16; D: TRBD2; size: few; V: TRBV6-5; DNA: TGTGCCAGCAGTTACTCGGCAGTAGCGGGGGGGCGCGAGCAGTACTTC; CDR3: CASSYSAVAGGREQYF
J: TRBJ1-1; length: 17; D: TRBD1; size: few; V: TRBV7-2; DNA: TGTGCCAGCCGCCCTATGCTCCCCCGGACAGGGGGTACTGAAGCTTTCTTT; CDR3: CASRPMLPRTGGTEAFF
J: TRBJ2-7; length: 15; D: TRBD1; size: few; V: TRBV7-9; DNA: TGTGCCAGCAGCTTAGCGGGACAGGGATCCTACGAGCAGTACTTC; CDR3: CASSLAGQGSYEQYF
J: TRBJ1-1; length: 15; D: TRBD1; size: .; V: TRBV7-2; DNA: TGTGCCAGCAGCATTGACAGGGAACCCCACACTGAAGCTTTCTTT; CDR3: CASSIDREPHTEAFF
J: TRBJ2-5; length: 19; D: TRBD2; size: .; V: TRBV6-9; DNA: TGTGCCAGCAGTTATACCACAGCGTTAGCGGGGGACCCCCAAGAGACCCAGTACTTC; CDR3: CASSYTTALAGDPQETQYF
J: TRBJ2-7; length: 16; D: .; size: few; V: TRBV4-3; DNA: TGCGCCAGCAGCCAAGATGGAGGACCTCGGTTCTACGAGCAGTACTTC; CDR3: CASSQDGGPRFYEQYF
J: TRBJ1-1; length: 16; D: .; size: .; V: TRBV9; DNA: TGTGCCAGCAGCGTAGAAACAGGACGAATGAACACTGAAGCTTTCTTT; CDR3: CASSVETGRMNTEAFF
J: TRBJ2-3; length: 16; D: TRBD2; size: .; V: TRBV11-2; DNA: TGTGCCAGCAGCAAAACAGCGGGAGGTGGCACAGATACGCAGTATTTT; CDR3: CASSKTAGGGTDTQYF
J: TRBJ1-1; length: 18; D: .; size: .; V: TRBV7-9; DNA: TGTGCCAGCAGCTTTAGTGGGGCATCGACCGCCCAGGGCACTGAAGCTTTCTTT; CDR3: CASSFSGASTAQGTEAFF
J: TRBJ2-1; length: 15; D: TRBD1; size: .; V: TRBV6-1; DNA: TGTGCCAGCAGTGAGGGACAGGCGAGGTACAATGAGCAGTTCTTC; CDR3: CASSEGQARYNEQFF
J: TRBJ2-5; length: 14; D: .; size: few; V: TRBV5-4; DNA: TGTGCCAGCAGCCTATCCAACGGGCAAGAGACCCAGTACTTC; CDR3: CASSLSNGQETQYF
J: TRBJ1-1; length: 13; D: TRBD1; size: few; V: TRBV29-1; DNA: TGCAGCGTTGGGACAGGGGCAAACACTGAAGCTTTCTTT; CDR3: CSVGTGANTEAFF
J: TRBJ1-1; length: 17; D: .; size: .; V: TRBV2; DNA: TGTGCCAGCAGTGTGGTGTGGGGCCAGGGGCACAACACTGAAGCTTTCTTT; CDR3: CASSVVWGQGHNTEAFF
J: TRBJ2-1; length: 16; D: .; size: .; V: TRBV10-2; DNA: TGCGCCAGCAGTCCGGACATATTCAGCTCCTACAATGAGCAGTTCTTC; CDR3: CASSPDIFSSYNEQFF
J: TRBJ2-1; length: 18; D: TRBD2; size: few; V: TRBV5-5; DNA: TGTGCCAGCAGCTTGGCCGGACTAGCGGTGAGCTCCTACAATGAGCAGTTCTTC; CDR3: CASSLAGLAVSSYNEQFF
J: TRBJ2-7; length: 14; D: .; size: .; V: TRBV7-2; DNA: TGTGCCAGCAGCTTAGTGGAGGGCTCCTACGAGCAGTACTTC; CDR3: CASSLVEGSYEQYF
J: TRBJ2-7; length: 11; D: .; size: .; V: TRBV6-4; DNA: TGTGCCACCCCCAGCCGGGATGAGCAGTACTTC; CDR3: CATPSRDEQYF
J: TRBJ2-5; length: 15; D: .; size: .; V: TRBV18; DNA: TGTGCCAGCTCACCAGCGGGGTTTGGAGTGGAGACCCAGTACTTC; CDR3: CASSPAGFGVETQYF
J: TRBJ1-5; length: 16; D: .; size: few; V: TRBV19; DNA: TGTGCCAGTAGTATCGGGGGGGCGCTTGGCAATCAGCCCCAGCATTTT; CDR3: CASSIGGALGNQPQHF
J: TRBJ1-2; length: 15; D: TRBD1; size: .; V: TRBV9; DNA: TGTGCCAGCAGCGCCCCCGGGACAGGAAACTATGGCTACACCTTC; CDR3: CASSAPGTGNYGYTF
J: TRBJ2-1; length: 13; D: TRBD1; size: few; V: TRBV12-5; DNA: TGTGCTAGTGGGGGACAGACCTACAATGAGCAGTTCTTC; CDR3: CASGGQTYNEQFF